A selection of T cell receptor beta chains follows, all from one sample in a study of T cells in tuberculosis. This table comes from immunoSEQ multiplex PCR, and its TCRdb copy is limited to in-frame clones, with some not included. The sample holds about 59,000 clones, 81% seen once. The sample was CD1b-GMM tetramer-negative cells sorted from PBMCs. Receptors were obtained from an adult woman with latent tuberculosis. CDR3s include the opening cysteine and the closing phenylalanine or tryptophan. D genes are given only for firm matches. Where a row states a size, it is once, few, many or the class of an expanded clone; other rows omit it.

clone_size	v_call	j_call	d_call	cdr3_aa	cdr3_nt
.	TRBV7-6	TRBJ2-3	TRBD2	CASSHRLATDTQYF	TGTGCCAGCAGCCACCGACTAGCTACAGATACGCAGTATTTT
.	TRBV5-8	TRBJ2-2	.	CASSLARQAIANTGELFF	TGTGCCAGCAGCTTGGCGAGACAGGCGATAGCGAACACCGGGGAGCTGTTTTTT
once	TRBV6-5	TRBJ2-7	TRBD1	CASSSNRGTYEQYF	TGTGCCAGCAGTTCCAACAGGGGCACCTACGAGCAGTACTTC
.	TRBV19	TRBJ2-7	TRBD2	CASSIMGTSGVGAEQYF	TGTGCCAGTAGTATCATGGGGACTAGCGGGGTCGGAGCCGAGCAGTACTTC
.	TRBV19	TRBJ1-1	.	CASSPTVNTEAFF	TGTGCCAGTAGTCCGACAGTGAACACTGAAGCTTTCTTT
few	TRBV7-9	TRBJ1-5	.	CASSRGQMDQPQHF	TGTGCCAGCAGCCGCGGGCAAATGGATCAGCCCCAGCATTTT
once	TRBV27	TRBJ2-7	TRBD2	CASSSGLAGGEQYF	TGTGCCAGCAGCTCGGGACTAGCGGGGGGGGAGCAGTACTTC
.	TRBV4-1	TRBJ1-4	.	CASSQDPGRGTNEKLFF	TGCGCCAGCAGCCAAGATCCAGGGCGAGGAACTAATGAAAAACTGTTTTTT
.	TRBV4-1	TRBJ2-1	.	CASSQDGNEQFF	TGCGCCAGCAGCCAAGACGGGAATGAGCAGTTCTTC
.	TRBV4-3	TRBJ2-3	TRBD2	CASSQGGLAGLDTQYF	TGCGCCAGCAGCCAGGGAGGGCTAGCGGGTTTAGATACGCAGTATTTT
once	TRBV6-1	TRBJ1-2	TRBD1	CASRQGTGNYGYTF	TGTGCCAGCAGACAAGGGACAGGCAACTATGGCTACACCTTC
.	TRBV5-1	TRBJ1-2	.	CASSYTGSAGGYTF	TGCGCCAGCAGCTACACGGGCTCGGCAGGGGGCTACACCTTC
few	TRBV7-7	TRBJ2-5	TRBD2	CASSLGTSGGETQYF	TGTGCCAGCAGCTTGGGGACTAGCGGGGGTGAGACCCAGTACTTC
.	TRBV27	TRBJ2-1	TRBD1	CASSSHRDSYNEQFF	TGTGCCAGCAGTTCACACCGGGACAGCTACAATGAGCAGTTCTTC
.	TRBV13	TRBJ2-1	TRBD2	CASSSLRTSGGNEQFF	TGTGCCAGCAGCTCCCTACGGACTAGCGGAGGCAATGAGCAGTTCTTC
.	TRBV6-5	TRBJ1-1	TRBD1	CASSRQGATEAFF	TGTGCCAGCAGTCGACAGGGGGCAACTGAAGCTTTCTTT
once	TRBV10-3	TRBJ2-7	TRBD2	CAISESASGRGYEQYF	TGTGCCATCAGTGAGTCAGCTAGCGGGAGGGGGTACGAGCAGTACTTC
.	TRBV7-3	TRBJ1-5	.	CASSLRNHRLSNQPQHF	TGTGCCAGCAGCTTAAGGAATCACAGGTTAAGCAATCAGCCCCAGCATTTT
once	TRBV6-5	TRBJ1-4	.	CASSYSADEKLFF	TGTGCCAGCAGTTACTCGGCGGATGAAAAACTGTTTTTT
.	TRBV28	TRBJ2-7	TRBD1	CASQRTGGSYEQYF	TGTGCCAGCCAAAGGACAGGGGGATCCTACGAGCAGTACTTC